The present T cell receptor beta chain was sequenced within a study of T-cell reconstitution after alpha-beta-depleted transplantation in children. V lost 4 bases and J lost 9, with 19 bases in between. This CDR3 comprises 13 residues. Germline V lookup: CDR1 SQVTM, CDR2 ANQGSEA. TCRbeta library preparation incorporated unique molecular identifiers. TCRdb ran MiXCR on the PCR reads and lists one entry per CDR3 protein. The data contain 530,000 or so distinct CDR3 sequences, 27% of them singletons. This clonotype came up once. Its antigen is not identified. Study-wide findings and caveats: T-cell counts and diversity at one year post-transplant came mainly from newly produced T cells. The origin of alpha-beta T cells about two months after transplant was reportedly several hundred expanded graft clones. The study traced high day-60 TCRbeta diversity in some patients to surviving recipient T cells and thymic progenitors.

The V call is TRBV29-1, the J call TRBJ2-7; no clear D gene. The sequence was collected from a boy under two years old with Wiskott-Aldrich syndrome, due to receive a stem cell transplant. This specimen was PBMCs, taken before TCRalphabeta/CD19-depleted stem cell transplant. CDR3 DNA: TGCAGCGTTGCCTCTTCAGGAGCCCAAGGGCAGTACTTC. The encoded protein is CSVASSGAQGQYF.